This TCR beta chain comes out of a study of blood T cell repertoires in COVID-19. As for the study in general: COVID-19 samples from acute and convalescent phases originated in the United States, Italy and Spain. PBMCs, B-cell-depleted T cells, or T cells were the source of the cDNA or gDNA that made up the material.

Trimming at V came to 4 bases and at J to 2 bases, leaving 13 bases not matched to a gene. This CDR3 comprises 19 residues. Germline V gives CDR1 SGHKS, CDR2 YYEKEE (reference sequence). The authors' processing: It was from reference gene primer amplification that nucleated cell counts were estimated. Sequenced by immunoSEQ multiplex PCR; TCRdb stores in-frame clones only, minus some. V, J and clone size derive from that table, while D and trimming were established from the DNA sequence. The sample carries approximately 130,000 clones, about 86% recorded once. This clone was seen a single time. The TCR sequence derives from a woman in her fifties or sixties who had recovered from COVID-19. Sequenced material: peripheral blood. This chain uses TRBV5-5 with TRBJ2-5; 14 bases agree with TRBD2. In DNA form, the CDR3 reads TGTGCCAGCAGCCCGGGACTAGCGGGAGATATCAATAGGCAAGAGACCCAGTACTTC. Translating it yields CASSPGLAGDINRQETQYF.